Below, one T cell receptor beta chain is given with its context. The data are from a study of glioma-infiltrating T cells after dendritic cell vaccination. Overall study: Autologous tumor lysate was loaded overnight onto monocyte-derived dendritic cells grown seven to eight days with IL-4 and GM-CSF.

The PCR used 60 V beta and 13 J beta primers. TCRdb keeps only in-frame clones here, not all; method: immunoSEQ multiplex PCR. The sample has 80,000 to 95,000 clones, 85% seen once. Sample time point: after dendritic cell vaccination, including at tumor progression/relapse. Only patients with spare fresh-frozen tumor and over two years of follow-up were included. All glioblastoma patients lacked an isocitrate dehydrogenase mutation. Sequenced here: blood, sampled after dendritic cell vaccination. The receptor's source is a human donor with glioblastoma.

CDR3 in amino acids: CASSPTKGLASQETQYF. The CDR3 region has the DNA TGTGCCAGCTCACCAACTAAGGGACTAGCGAGCCAAGAGACCCAGTACTTC. The chain links TRBV18 to TRBJ2-5; the match to TRBD2 covers 10 bases. Germline CDR1 is KGHSH and CDR2 is LQKENI. V gave up 2 bases and J gave up 1 base; unmatched junction bases: 7. The CDR3 contains 17 residues.